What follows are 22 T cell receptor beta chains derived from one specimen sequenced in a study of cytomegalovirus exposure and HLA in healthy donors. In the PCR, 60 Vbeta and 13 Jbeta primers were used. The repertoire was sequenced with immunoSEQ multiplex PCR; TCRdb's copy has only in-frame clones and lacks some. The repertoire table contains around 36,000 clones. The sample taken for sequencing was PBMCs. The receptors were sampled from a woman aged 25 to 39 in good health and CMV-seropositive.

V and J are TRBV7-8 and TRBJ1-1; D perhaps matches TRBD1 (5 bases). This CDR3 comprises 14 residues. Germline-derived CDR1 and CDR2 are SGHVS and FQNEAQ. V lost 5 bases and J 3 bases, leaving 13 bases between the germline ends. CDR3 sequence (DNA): TGTGCCAGCAGCCCCCTGACAGACGACACTGAAGCTTTCTTT. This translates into CASSPLTDDTEAFF.

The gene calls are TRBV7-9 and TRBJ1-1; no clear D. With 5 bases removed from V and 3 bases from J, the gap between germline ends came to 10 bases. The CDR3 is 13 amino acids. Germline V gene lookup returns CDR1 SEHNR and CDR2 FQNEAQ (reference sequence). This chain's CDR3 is CASSTQRDTEAFF. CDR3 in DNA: TGTGCCAGCAGCACGCAGCGGGACACTGAAGCTTTCTTT.

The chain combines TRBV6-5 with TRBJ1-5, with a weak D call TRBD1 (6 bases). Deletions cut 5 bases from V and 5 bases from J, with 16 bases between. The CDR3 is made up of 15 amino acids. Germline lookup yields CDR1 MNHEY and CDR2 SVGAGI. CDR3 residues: CASSVNRAGDQPQHF. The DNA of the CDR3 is TGTGCCAGCAGTGTAAACAGGGCTGGGGATCAGCCCCAGCATTTT.

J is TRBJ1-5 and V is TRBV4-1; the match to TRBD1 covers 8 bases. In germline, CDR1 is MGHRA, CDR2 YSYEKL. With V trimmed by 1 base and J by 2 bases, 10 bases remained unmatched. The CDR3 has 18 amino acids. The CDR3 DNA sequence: TGCGCCAGCAGCCAAGGGGGCAGGGGGCTCGAGGGCAATCAGCCCCAGCATTTT. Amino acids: CASSQGGRGLEGNQPQHF.

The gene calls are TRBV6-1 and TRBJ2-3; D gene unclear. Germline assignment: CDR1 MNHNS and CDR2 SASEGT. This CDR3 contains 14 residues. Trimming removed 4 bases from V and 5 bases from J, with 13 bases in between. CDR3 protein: CASSVTAPVDTQYF. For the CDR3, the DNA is TGTGCCAGCAGTGTAACAGCTCCCGTAGATACGCAGTATTTT.

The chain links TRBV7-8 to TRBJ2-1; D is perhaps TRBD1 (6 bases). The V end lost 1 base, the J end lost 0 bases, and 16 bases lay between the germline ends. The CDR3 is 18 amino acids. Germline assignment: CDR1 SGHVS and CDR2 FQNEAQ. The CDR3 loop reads CASSLVRVRGYSYNEQFF. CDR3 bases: TGTGCCAGCAGCTTAGTCCGGGTCAGGGGCTACTCCTACAATGAGCAGTTCTTC.

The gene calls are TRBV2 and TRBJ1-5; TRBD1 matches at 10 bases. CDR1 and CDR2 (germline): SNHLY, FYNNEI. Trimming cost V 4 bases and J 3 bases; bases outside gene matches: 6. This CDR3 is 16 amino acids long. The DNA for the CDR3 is TGTGCCAGCAGTGGAGCCGGGACAGGGGCCAATCAGCCCCAGCATTTT. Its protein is CASSGAGTGANQPQHF.

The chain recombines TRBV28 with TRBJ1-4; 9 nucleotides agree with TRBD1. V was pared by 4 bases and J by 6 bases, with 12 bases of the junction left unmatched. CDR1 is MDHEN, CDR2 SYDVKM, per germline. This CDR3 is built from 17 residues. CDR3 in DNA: TGTGCCAGCAGTTCGTCCTGGGACAGGGAAGATCATGAAAAACTGTTTTTT. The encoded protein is CASSSSWDREDHEKLFF.

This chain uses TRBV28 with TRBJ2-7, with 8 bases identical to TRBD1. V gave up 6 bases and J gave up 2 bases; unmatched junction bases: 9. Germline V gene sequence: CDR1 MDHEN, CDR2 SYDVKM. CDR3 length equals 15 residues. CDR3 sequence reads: CASSVAGTGTYEQYF. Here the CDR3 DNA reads TGTGCCAGCAGCGTCGCGGGGACAGGCACCTACGAGCAGTACTTC.

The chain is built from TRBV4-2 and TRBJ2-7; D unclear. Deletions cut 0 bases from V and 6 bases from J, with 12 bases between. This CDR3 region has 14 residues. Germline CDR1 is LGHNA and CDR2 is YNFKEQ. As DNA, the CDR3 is TGTGCCAGCAGCCAAGATCTACAGTCCGCCGAGCAGTACTTC. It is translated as CASSQDLQSAEQYF.

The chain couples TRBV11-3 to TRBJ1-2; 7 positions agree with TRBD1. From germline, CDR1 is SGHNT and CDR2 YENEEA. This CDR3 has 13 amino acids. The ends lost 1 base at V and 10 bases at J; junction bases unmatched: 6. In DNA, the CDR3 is TGTGCCAGCAGCTTAGCTACAGGGGTTTTCTACACCTTC. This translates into CASSLATGVFYTF. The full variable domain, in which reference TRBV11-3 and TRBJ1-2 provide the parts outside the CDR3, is EAGVVQSPRYKIIEKKQPVAFWCNPISGHNTLYWYLQNLGQGPELLIRYENEEAVDDSQLPKDRFSAERLKGVDSTLKIQPAELGDSAVYLCASSLATGVFYTFGSGTRLTVV.

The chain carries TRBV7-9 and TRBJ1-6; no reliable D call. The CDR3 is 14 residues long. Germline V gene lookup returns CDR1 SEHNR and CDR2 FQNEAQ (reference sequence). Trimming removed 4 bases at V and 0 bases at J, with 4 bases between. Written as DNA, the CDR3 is TGTGCCAGCAGCTCGAGCTCCTATAATTCACCCCTCCACTTT. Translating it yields CASSSSSYNSPLHF. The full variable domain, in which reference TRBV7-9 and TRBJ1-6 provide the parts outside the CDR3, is DTGVSQNPRHKITKRGQNVTFRCDPISEHNRLYWYRQTLGQGPEFLTYFQNEAQLEKSRLLSDRFSAERPKGSFSTLEIQRTEQGDSAMYLCASSSSSYNSPLHFGNGTRLTVT.

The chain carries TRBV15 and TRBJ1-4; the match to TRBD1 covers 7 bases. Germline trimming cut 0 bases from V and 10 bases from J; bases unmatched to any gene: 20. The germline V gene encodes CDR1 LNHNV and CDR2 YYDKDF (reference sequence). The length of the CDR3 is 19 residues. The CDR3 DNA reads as TGTGCCACCAGCAGAGATCCGACGTACAGGGGAACGTTGACCGGAAAACTGTTTTTT. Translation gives CATSRDPTYRGTLTGKLFF.

The CDR3 bases are TGTGCCAGCAGCCTTAAAAGGAGGTTGCATGAGCAGTTCTTC. This gives the protein CASSLKRRLHEQFF. This rearrangement joins TRBV5-6 to TRBJ2-1; a possible D gene is TRBD2 (5 bases). Looked up from germline, CDR1 is SGHDT and CDR2 is YYEEEE. The CDR3 spans 14 residues. The V gene lost 4 bases and the J gene lost 8 bases, with 16 bases spanning the gap. The whole variable domain, remainder taken from reference TRBV5-6 and TRBJ2-1, is DAGVTQSPTHLIKTRGQQVTLRCSPKSGHDTVSWYQQALGQGPQFIFQYYEEEERQRGNFPDRFSGHQFPNYSSELNVNALLLGDSALYLCASSLKRRLHEQFFGPGTRLTVL.

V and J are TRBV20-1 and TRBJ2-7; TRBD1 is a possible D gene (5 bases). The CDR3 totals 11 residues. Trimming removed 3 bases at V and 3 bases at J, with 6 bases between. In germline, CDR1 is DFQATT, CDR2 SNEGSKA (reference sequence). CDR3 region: CSASQGYEQYF. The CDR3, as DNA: TGCAGTGCTAGCCAGGGCTACGAGCAGTACTTC.

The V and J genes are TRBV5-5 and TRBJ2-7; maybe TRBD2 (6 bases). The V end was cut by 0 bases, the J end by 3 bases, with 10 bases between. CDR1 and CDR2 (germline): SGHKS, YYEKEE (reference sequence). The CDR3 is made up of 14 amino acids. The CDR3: CASSLAGGDYEQYF. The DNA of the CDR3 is TGTGCCAGCAGCTTGGCCGGGGGAGACTACGAGCAGTACTTC. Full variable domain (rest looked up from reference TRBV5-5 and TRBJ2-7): DAGVTQSPTHLIKTRGQQVTLRCSPISGHKSVSWYQQVLGQGPQFIFQYYEKEERGRGNFPDRFSARQFPNYSSELNVNALLLGDSALYLCASSLAGGDYEQYFGPGTRLTVT.

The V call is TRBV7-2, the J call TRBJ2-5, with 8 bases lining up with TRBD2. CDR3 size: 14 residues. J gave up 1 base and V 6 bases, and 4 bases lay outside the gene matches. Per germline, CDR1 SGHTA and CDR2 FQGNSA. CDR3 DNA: TGTGCCAGCAGGGCCAGCGGGGGCCAAGAGACCCAGTACTTC. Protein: CASRASGGQETQYF. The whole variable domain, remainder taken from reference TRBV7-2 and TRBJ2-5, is GAGVSQSPSNKVTEKGKDVELRCDPISGHTALYWYRQSLGQGLEFLIYFQGNSAPDKSGLPSDRFSAERTGGSVSTLTIQRTQQEDSAVYLCASRASGGQETQYFGPGTRLLVL.

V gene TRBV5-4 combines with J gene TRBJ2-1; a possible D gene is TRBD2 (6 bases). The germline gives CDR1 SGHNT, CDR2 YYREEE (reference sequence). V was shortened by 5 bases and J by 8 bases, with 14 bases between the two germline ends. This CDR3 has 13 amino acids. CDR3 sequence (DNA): TGTGCCAGCAGGCCCACGGGGGAGGATGAGCAGTTCTTC. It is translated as CASRPTGEDEQFF.

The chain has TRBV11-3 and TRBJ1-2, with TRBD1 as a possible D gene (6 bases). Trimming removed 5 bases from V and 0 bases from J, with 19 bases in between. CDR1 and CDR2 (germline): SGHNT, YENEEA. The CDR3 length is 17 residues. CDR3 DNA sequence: TGTGCCAGCAGCCCACAGGACAGAACTAAAGCTAACTATGGCTACACCTTC. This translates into CASSPQDRTKANYGYTF. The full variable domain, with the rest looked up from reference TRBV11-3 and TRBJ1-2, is EAGVVQSPRYKIIEKKQPVAFWCNPISGHNTLYWYLQNLGQGPELLIRYENEEAVDDSQLPKDRFSAERLKGVDSTLKIQPAELGDSAVYLCASSPQDRTKANYGYTFGSGTRLTVV.

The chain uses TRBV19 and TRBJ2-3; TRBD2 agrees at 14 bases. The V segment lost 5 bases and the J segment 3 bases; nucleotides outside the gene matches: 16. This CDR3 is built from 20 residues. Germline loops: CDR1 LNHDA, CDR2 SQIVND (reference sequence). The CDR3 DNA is TGTGCCAGTAGTGGCCCGCCGACTAGCGGGGGGGCCGCTTGGACAGATACGCAGTATTTT. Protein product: CASSGPPTSGGAAWTDTQYF.

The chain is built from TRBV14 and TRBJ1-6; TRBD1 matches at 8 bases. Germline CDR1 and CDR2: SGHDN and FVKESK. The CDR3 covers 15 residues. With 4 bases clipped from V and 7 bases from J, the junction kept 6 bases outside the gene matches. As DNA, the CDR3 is TGTGCCAGCAGCCCCTGGACAGGGATGAATTCACCCCTCCACTTT. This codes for CASSPWTGMNSPLHF.

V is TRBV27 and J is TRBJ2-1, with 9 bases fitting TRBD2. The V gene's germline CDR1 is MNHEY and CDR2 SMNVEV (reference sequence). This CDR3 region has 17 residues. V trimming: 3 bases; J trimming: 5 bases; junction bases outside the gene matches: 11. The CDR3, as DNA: TGTGCCAGCAGTTTGCGACTAGCGGACGGGGGTAACAATGAGCAGTTCTTC. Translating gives CASSLRLADGGNNEQFF.